This passage covers 16 T cell receptor beta chains from one sample sequenced in a study of blood T cell repertoires in COVID-19. The table came from immunoSEQ multiplex PCR; TCRdb's copy has only in-frame clones and leaves some out. Counted here are 250,000 or so clones, roughly 88% occurring once; the ten biggest clones make up under 4.5%. The sequenced sample was PBMCs or T cells enriched from blood (not recorded which). The receptors derive from a woman in her 30s who had been exposed to COVID-19.

This chain's CDR3 is CASSIGGTSGNTIYF. The DNA for the CDR3 is TGTGCCAGTAGTATAGGAGGGACATCTGGAAACACCATATATTTT. This sequence joins TRBV19 and TRBJ1-3, with TRBD1 as a possible D gene (6 bases). Germline assignment: CDR1 LNHDA and CDR2 SQIVND (reference sequence). The length of the CDR3 is 15 residues. V dropped 1 base and J dropped 1 base, with 8 bases sitting between them.

The chain combines TRBV5-6 with TRBJ1-6; maybe TRBD1 (5 bases). The CDR3 is 14 amino acids. Germline-derived CDR1 and CDR2 are SGHDT and YYEEEE. Trimming shortened V by 0 bases and J by 8 bases, and 9 bases separated the two germline ends. CDR3: CASSLDRPDSPLHF. The DNA for the CDR3 is TGTGCCAGCAGCTTGGACAGGCCCGATTCACCCCTCCACTTT. Looking up the rest from reference TRBV5-6 and TRBJ1-6 gives the full variable domain: DAGVTQSPTHLIKTRGQQVTLRCSPKSGHDTVSWYQQALGQGPQFIFQYYEEEERQRGNFPDRFSGHQFPNYSSELNVNALLLGDSALYLCASSLDRPDSPLHFGNGTRLTVT.

The V gene is TRBV14, the J gene TRBJ1-6, with D possibly being TRBD1 (6 bases). Germline assignment: CDR1 SGHDN and CDR2 FVKESK. Trimming removed 0 bases from V and 6 bases from J, with 12 bases in between. The CDR3 has 16 residues. The DNA of the CDR3 is TGTGCCAGCAGCCAAGATTGGGGACACCCTAATTCACCCCTCCACTTT. The encoded protein is CASSQDWGHPNSPLHF.

This chain joins TRBV2 and TRBJ1-6, with D unresolved. This CDR3 region has 14 residues. The V gene lost 3 bases and the J gene lost 0 bases, with 3 bases spanning the gap. Looked up from germline, CDR1 is SNHLY and CDR2 is FYNNEI. The CDR3: CASSDSSYNSPLHF. In DNA form, the CDR3 reads TGTGCCAGCAGTGACAGCTCCTATAATTCACCCCTCCACTTT.

The chain carries TRBV19 and TRBJ2-1, with 14 bases that match TRBD2. Per the germline V gene, CDR1 is LNHDA and CDR2 is SQIVND (reference sequence). The CDR3 totals 16 residues. With V trimmed by 6 bases and J by 5 bases, 6 bases remained unmatched. The CDR3 bases are TGTGCCAGTAGACGACTAGCGGGAGGGCTCGACAATGAGCAGTTCTTC. Translating it yields CASRRLAGGLDNEQFF.

This chain uses TRBV2 with TRBJ2-7; TRBD1 matches 10 bases. The V gene end was trimmed by 9 bases and the J gene end by 5 bases; junction bases not matched to a gene: 4. The CDR3 has 12 residues. The germline V gene has CDR1 SNHLY and CDR2 FYNNEI. The CDR3 loop is CASRQGADEQYF. DNA for the CDR3: TGTGCCAGTCGACAGGGGGCGGACGAGCAGTACTTC.

The V call is TRBV9, the J call TRBJ1-4; D not resolved. The germline V and J ends were trimmed by 0 bases and 6 bases, with 15 bases remaining between them. Germline V lookup: CDR1 SGDLS, CDR2 YYNGEE. CDR3 length: 16 residues. The CDR3 sequence is CASSVDRLESDEKLFF. The CDR3, as DNA: TGTGCCAGCAGCGTAGACCGGTTAGAGAGCGATGAAAAACTGTTTTTT. The whole variable domain, filled in from reference TRBV9 and TRBJ1-4, reads DSGVTQTPKHLITATGQRVTLRCSPRSGDLSVYWYQQSLDQGLQFLIQYYNGEERAKGNILERFSAQQFPDLHSELNLSSLELGDSALYFCASSVDRLESDEKLFFGSGTQLSVL.

The rearrangement uses TRBV28 and TRBJ2-7, with a tentative D call TRBD2 (5 bases). The CDR3 has 12 amino acids. The germline V gene encodes CDR1 MDHEN and CDR2 SYDVKM. Trimming took 3 bases from V and 7 from J, leaving 10 bases between them. The CDR3 sequence is CASSFTRREQYF. CDR3 in DNA: TGTGCCAGCAGTTTCACTAGGAGAGAGCAGTACTTC.

This CDR3 is CASYRSNYGYTF. CDR3 coding DNA: TGTGCCAGTTACAGGTCTAACTATGGCTACACCTTC. The V gene is TRBV6-5, the J gene TRBJ1-2; tentatively, D is TRBD1 (5 bases). Trimming left V 9 bases short and J 0 bases short, with 8 bases between. CDR3 length: 12 amino acids. Germline CDR1 is MNHEY and CDR2 is SVGAGI.

The chain links TRBV5-6 to TRBJ2-7, with 9 bases identical to TRBD1. Germline loops: CDR1 SGHDT, CDR2 YYEEEE. This CDR3 is built from 16 residues. Trimming at V came to 2 bases and at J to 7 bases, leaving 13 bases not matched to a gene. CDR3 DNA sequence: TGTGCCAGCAGCTTTTGGACCGGGACAGGGTCGGGGGAGCAGTACTTC. Protein sequence: CASSFWTGTGSGEQYF.

The V and J genes are TRBV18 and TRBJ1-2, with D possibly TRBD1 on 6 matching bases. Germline V gene data show CDR1 as KGHSH and CDR2 as LQKENI. V was trimmed by 3 bases and J by 0 bases, leaving 14 bases between them. The CDR3 runs 16 residues. This CDR3 reads CASSPTPTGANYGYTF. The CDR3 nucleotides are TGTGCCAGCTCACCCACCCCGACAGGAGCTAACTATGGCTACACCTTC.

The chain combines TRBV27 with TRBJ2-4, with 10 bases that match TRBD2. The V and J ends lost 7 bases and 0 bases, in that order; junction bases with no gene match: 18. Germline CDR1 is MNHEY and CDR2 is SMNVEV (reference sequence). The CDR3 length is 20 residues. DNA for the CDR3: TGTGCCAGCATGGGCCAGCGGGAGGGCCGGGGGGAATTAGCCAAAAACATTCAGTACTTC. This codes for CASMGQREGRGELAKNIQYF.

The CDR3 DNA sequence: TGTGCCAGCTCACCACCCAGGGCTTCACCCCTCCACTTT. This gives the protein CASSPPRASPLHF. The J gene is TRBJ1-6, the V gene TRBV18; tentatively, D is TRBD1 (5 bases). This CDR3 is built from 13 residues. V lost 0 bases, J lost 9 bases, and 6 bases lay in between. Germline V CDR1 and CDR2: KGHSH, LQKENI. Full variable domain (remainder filled in from reference TRBV18 and TRBJ1-6): NAGVMQNPRHLVRRRGQEARLRCSPMKGHSHVYWYRQLPEEGLKFMVYLQKENIIDESGMPKERFSAEFPKEGPSILRIQQVVRGDSAAYFCASSPPRASPLHFGNGTRLTVT.

This chain connects TRBV27 to TRBJ1-2; 10 bases are shared with TRBD1. CDR1 is MNHEY, CDR2 SMNVEV, per germline (reference sequence). Trimming at V came to 3 bases and at J to 4 bases, leaving 11 bases not matched to a gene. This CDR3 has 17 residues. CDR3 DNA: TGTGCCAGCAGTTTCTACCCACGACAGGGGGCCGGCTATGGCTACACCTTC. Encoded protein: CASSFYPRQGAGYGYTF.

The chain is built from TRBV23-1 and TRBJ2-7, with 8 positions matching TRBD1. TRBV23-1 is sorted into the ORF group, with uncertain function. With 2 bases clipped from V and 4 bases from J, the junction kept 7 bases outside the gene matches. CDR3 length equals 15 residues. The CDR3 DNA is TGCGCCAGCAGTCAACCAGGACAGGGCCGGTACGAGCAGTACTTC. Protein product: CASSQPGQGRYEQYF.

This clone has just one count. The chain combines TRBV7-2 with TRBJ2-7; the match to TRBD2 covers 9 bases. After removal of 2 bases from V and 6 bases from J, the junction contained 14 bases not matched to a gene. CDR3 length equals 17 residues. CDR1 is SGHTA, CDR2 FQGNSA, per germline. The DNA of the CDR3 is TGTGCCAGCAGCTTATTCAACCCCGGACTAGCGACCGGCGAGCAGTACTTC. This translates into CASSLFNPGLATGEQYF.